The 32 T cell receptor beta chains below were found in one sample sequenced in a study of patients and donors after allogeneic stem cell transplantation (TCRdb year 2020). The library was obtained by RT-PCR. For sequencing, a NextSeq 550 was employed. TCRdb passed the public sequencing reads through fastp at Q25 and MiXCR, retaining productive beta sequences. Every distinct CDR3 protein forms one entry, paired with its most common genes and DNA. The sample yields some 880,000 distinct CDR3 sequences; approximately 18% were counted once. The top ten clonotypes cover around 6% of the sample. Material: blood, either unsorted or a sorted T cell fraction (not recorded which). The receptors shown here come from a human donor who was either an allogeneic HSCT recipient or a stem cell or donor lymphocyte infusion donor (not recorded which). It is not recorded whose cells these are; they may come from a transplant donor.

This clonotype was seen a few times. The V gene is TRBV4-1, the J gene TRBJ2-7; D perhaps matches TRBD2 (6 bases). The CDR3 extends over 19 amino acids. Per germline, CDR1 MGHRA and CDR2 YSYEKL. Trimming left V 3 bases short and J 2 bases short, with 26 bases between. The CDR3 region is CASSHGSEVLRGNPYEQYF. The CDR3 bases are TGCGCCAGCAGCCATGGGAGCGAGGTTTTGCGGGGCAACCCCTACGAGCAGTACTTC.

This clonotype showed up just a few times. V is TRBV5-1 and J is TRBJ2-5, with D possibly being TRBD2 (5 bases). Germline V gives CDR1 SGHRS, CDR2 YFSETQ. CDR3 length: 15 residues. Trimming left V 4 bases short and J 2 bases short, with 15 bases between. As DNA, the CDR3 is TGCGCCAGCAGCCCCGGGGTGGCGTATCAAGAGACCCAGTACTTC. Its protein is CASSPGVAYQETQYF. Supplemented by reference TRBV5-1 and TRBJ2-5, the full variable domain reads KAGVTQTPRYLIKTRGQQVTLSCSPISGHRSVSWYQQTPGQGLQFLFEYFSETQRNKGNFPGRFSGRQFSNSRSEMNVSTLELGDSALYLCASSPGVAYQETQYFGPGTRLLVL.

The chain couples TRBV6-2 or TRBV6-3 to TRBJ1-1; D may be TRBD1 (5 bases). Germline-derived CDR1 and CDR2 are MNHEY and SVGEGT. V was clipped by 5 bases and J by 1 base, with 17 bases between them. This CDR3 is 16 amino acids long. The CDR3 DNA reads as TGTGCCAGCAGTCGCCCGGGACGACCTGGGAACACTGAAGCTTTCTTT. This gives the protein CASSRPGRPGNTEAFF.

This clonotype has a handful of counts. The chain employs TRBV4-2 and TRBJ2-7, with TRBD2 matching 10 bases. The length of the CDR3 is 15 residues. The germline gives CDR1 LGHNA, CDR2 YNFKEQ. Trimming cost V 2 bases and J 2 bases; bases outside gene matches: 3. CDR3 sequence: CASSQLAGEAYEQYF. The CDR3 bases are TGTGCCAGCAGCCAACTAGCGGGAGAGGCCTACGAGCAGTACTTC.

The chain is built from TRBV5-5 and TRBJ2-1; 9 bases align to TRBD1. The CDR3 is 16 amino acids. V was clipped by 4 bases and J by 7 bases; unmatched bases: 12. CDR1 and CDR2 (germline): SGHKS, YYEKEE (reference sequence). CDR3 nucleotides: TGTGCCAGCAGCCGGGACCCACAGGGGGCGAGGAATGAGCAGTTCTTC. The encoded protein is CASSRDPQGARNEQFF.

J is TRBJ1-1 and V is TRBV5-1; D unresolved. The germline V gene has CDR1 SGHRS and CDR2 YFSETQ. V was shortened by 0 bases and J by 6 bases, with 9 bases between the two germline ends. CDR3 length equals 13 residues. CDR3 in amino acids: CASSLGFDPEAFF. In DNA, the CDR3 is TGCGCCAGCAGCTTGGGGTTCGATCCTGAAGCTTTCTTT. Together with reference TRBV5-1 and TRBJ1-1, the CDR3 gives the full variable domain: KAGVTQTPRYLIKTRGQQVTLSCSPISGHRSVSWYQQTPGQGLQFLFEYFSETQRNKGNFPGRFSGRQFSNSRSEMNVSTLELGDSALYLCASSLGFDPEAFFGQGTRLTVV.

This rearrangement joins TRBV30 to TRBJ1-6, with TRBD1 identical over 7 bases. V lost 3 bases, J lost 4 bases, and 12 bases stayed unmatched. CDR1 and CDR2 (germline): GTSNPN, SVGIG (reference sequence). The CDR3 runs 17 residues. CDR3 sequence (DNA): TGTGCCTGGAGAAAGTCCGGGACAGTGAATTATAATTCACCCCTCCACTTT. It is translated as CAWRKSGTVNYNSPLHF.

This clonotype turned up a few times. The chain couples TRBV18 to TRBJ2-1; a weak D match, TRBD1 (6 bases). V dropped 2 bases and J dropped 9 bases, with 14 bases sitting between them. The CDR3 contains 14 residues. Looked up from germline, CDR1 is KGHSH and CDR2 is LQKENI. CDR3 loop: CASSPTRQDSEQFF. The CDR3 bases are TGTGCCAGCTCACCAACAAGACAGGACAGTGAGCAGTTCTTC.

The chain employs TRBV15 and TRBJ1-3; D gene ambiguous. V was pared by 1 base and J by 0 bases, with 16 bases between. From germline, CDR1 is LNHNV and CDR2 YYDKDF (reference sequence). The CDR3 totals 18 residues. CDR3 sequence: CATSRVLSPLSSGNTIYF. Here the CDR3 DNA reads TGTGCCACCAGCAGAGTACTTTCGCCCCTGAGCTCTGGAAACACCATATATTTT.

The chain uses TRBV10-2 and TRBJ2-3; TRBD2 matches at 10 bases. Trimming took 5 bases from V and 2 from J; bases not matched to a gene: 4. This CDR3 spans 15 amino acids. The germline V gene has CDR1 WSHSY and CDR2 SAAADI. The chain's CDR3 is CASSSAGGLTDTQYF. CDR3 sequence (DNA): TGCGCCAGCAGTTCAGCGGGGGGGCTCACAGATACGCAGTATTTT.

The chain carries TRBV6-5 and TRBJ1-3; D gene unclear. The CDR3 runs to 15 residues. The V and J ends lost 0 bases and 1 base respectively, with 7 bases between them. Per germline, CDR1 MNHEY and CDR2 SVGAGI. CDR3 protein: CASSYSSRSGNTIYF. DNA for the CDR3: TGTGCCAGCAGTTACTCAAGTCGGTCTGGAAACACCATATATTTT.

This clonotype has more than one count but fewer than ten. The chain has TRBV20-1 and TRBJ2-7; TRBD1 matches 8 bases. This CDR3 region has 14 residues. Trimming cost V 5 bases and J 5 bases; bases outside gene matches: 11. Germline V CDR1 and CDR2: DFQATT, SNEGSKA (reference sequence). CDR3 residues: CSAPTGGNSHEQYF. CDR3 DNA sequence: TGCAGTGCTCCAACAGGGGGGAATTCCCACGAGCAGTACTTC.

The chain has TRBV4-3 and TRBJ1-1; D is perhaps TRBD1 (6 bases). The CDR3 totals 19 residues. V was pared by 1 base and J by 0 bases, with 21 bases between. The germline V gene has CDR1 LGHNA and CDR2 YSLEER. The CDR3 bases are TGCGCCAGCAGCCAAGTGGGGGGATGGGACAAGAACATGAACACTGAAGCTTTCTTT. This encodes CASSQVGGWDKNMNTEAFF.

This clonotype was observed a few times. The chain couples TRBV29-1 to TRBJ1-4, with a possible D match to TRBD1 (6 bases). CDR1 and CDR2 (germline): SQVTM, ANQGSEA. The CDR3 loop spans 13 amino acids. Trimming removed 6 bases from V and 4 bases from J, with 12 bases in between. The CDR3 sequence is CSVIRDNNEKLFF. As DNA, the CDR3 is TGCAGCGTGATCCGGGACAATAATGAAAAACTGTTTTTT.

The CDR3 DNA reads TGTGCCAGTAAGCTGGGCACCGGGGAGCTGTTTTTT. It specifies CASKLGTGELFF. The J gene is TRBJ2-2, the V gene TRBV19; D gene uncertain. The ends were cut back, 7 bases at V and 4 bases at J, with 7 bases in the middle. The CDR3 has 12 residues. Looked up from germline, CDR1 is LNHDA and CDR2 is SQIVND (reference sequence).

This clonotype has only a few counts. The CDR3 here is CATSAGLDMNEQFF. As DNA, the CDR3 is TGTGCCACCAGCGCCGGGCTTGATATGAATGAGCAGTTCTTC. V gene TRBV15 combines with J gene TRBJ2-1, with D unclear. The germline V and J ends were trimmed by 5 bases and 7 bases, with 15 bases remaining between them. The CDR3 runs 14 residues. Germline CDR1 and CDR2: LNHNV and YYDKDF (reference sequence).

V gene TRBV7-6 combines with J gene TRBJ2-7, with 10 bases matching TRBD2. V trimming: 3 bases; J trimming: 5 bases; junction bases outside the gene matches: 10. The germline gives CDR1 SGHVS, CDR2 FNYEAQ. This CDR3 has 16 residues. The CDR3 loop reads CASSLASGLAQHEQYF. The CDR3 DNA reads TGTGCCAGCAGCTTGGCCTCGGGACTAGCGCAGCACGAGCAGTACTTC.

The table lists this clonotype with a few counts. This chain links TRBV6-1 with TRBJ2-1; D not resolved. CDR3 length: 12 residues. Trimming cost V 7 bases and J 1 base, with 5 bases left between them. Per germline, CDR1 MNHNS and CDR2 SASEGT. The CDR3: CASTRSYNEQFF. In DNA form, the CDR3 reads TGTGCCAGCACCAGATCCTACAATGAGCAGTTCTTC.

This clonotype was observed a handful of times. The chain has TRBV10-3 and TRBJ1-2; D call uncertain. The CDR3 runs to 13 residues. In germline, CDR1 is ENHRY, CDR2 SYGVKD. The germline V and J ends were trimmed by 2 bases and 5 bases, with 9 bases remaining between them. Here the CDR3 reads CAISEGIKYGYTF. The CDR3, as DNA: TGTGCCATCAGTGAGGGGATCAAATATGGCTACACCTTC.

The V gene is TRBV20-1, the J gene TRBJ2-3; D call uncertain. This CDR3 is built from 10 residues. V was pared by 3 bases and J by 8 bases, with 6 bases between. CDR1 is DFQATT, CDR2 SNEGSKA, per germline (reference sequence). In DNA, the CDR3 is TGCAGTGCTAGCCCCGTTACGCAGTATTTT. As protein: CSASPVTQYF.

The chain employs TRBV12-3 or TRBV12-4 and TRBJ2-3; no reliable D call. V lost 1 base and J lost 2, with 10 bases in between. The CDR3 spans 15 residues. The chain's CDR3 is CASSLGQSPTDTQYF. The CDR3 DNA reads as TGTGCCAGCAGTTTAGGGCAGTCACCCACAGATACGCAGTATTTT.

There are a few counts of this clonotype. The chain employs TRBV12-3 or TRBV12-4 and TRBJ2-5; 8 bases match TRBD2. This CDR3 contains 15 residues. V trimming: 6 bases; J trimming: 0 bases; junction bases outside the gene matches: 6. The CDR3 loop is CASRSGGKYQETQYF. The CDR3 nucleotides are TGTGCCAGCAGAAGCGGGGGAAAGTACCAAGAGACCCAGTACTTC.

This clonotype was seen a few times. The chain employs TRBV5-5 and TRBJ2-7; the D gene is possibly TRBD2 (6 bases). Trimming removed 5 bases at V and 6 bases at J, with 9 bases between. CDR3 length: 11 residues. Germline CDR1 SGHKS, CDR2 YYEKEE (reference sequence). CDR3 nucleotide sequence: TGTGCCAGCAGTTGGGACTCCGAGCAGTACTTC. It yields the protein CASSWDSEQYF.

The chain is built from TRBV12-3 or TRBV12-4 and TRBJ1-6, with 12 bases that match TRBD1. The CDR3 sequence is 17 residues long. Germline trimming cut 7 bases from V and 7 bases from J; bases unmatched to any gene: 11. CDR3 sequence: CASTPGGTGGQNSPLHF. The DNA for the CDR3 is TGTGCCAGCACCCCAGGTGGGACAGGGGGCCAAAATTCACCCCTCCACTTT.

This clonotype was counted only a few times. The V gene is TRBV7-6, the J gene TRBJ1-3; no definite D call. CDR1 is SGHVS and CDR2 is FNYEAQ in the germline V gene. This CDR3 is built from 17 residues. Trimming cost V 5 bases and J 0 bases, with 17 bases left between them. CDR3 sequence: CASSLLLLESSGNTIYF. CDR3 bases: TGTGCCAGCAGCCTCCTCTTACTGGAGAGCTCTGGAAACACCATATATTTT.

This clonotype was detected only a few times. V gene TRBV19 combines with J gene TRBJ1-4; D gene ambiguous. Germline CDR1 reads LNHDA; CDR2 reads SQIVND (reference sequence). With 1 base removed from V and 3 bases from J, the gap between germline ends came to 21 bases. There are 19 residues in the CDR3. CDR3 nucleotide sequence: TGTGCCAGTAGTATAGGAGGGTTGGGAGGGAGATCGGCTAATGAAAAACTGTTTTTT. Amino acid sequence: CASSIGGLGGRSANEKLFF.

This clonotype was observed a handful of times. The rearrangement uses TRBV12-3 or TRBV12-4 and TRBJ2-2; a possible D gene is TRBD2 (6 bases). V was clipped by 6 bases and J by 4 bases, with 12 bases between them. CDR3 size: 14 residues. CDR3 residues: CASSGLTVTGELFF. For the CDR3, the DNA is TGTGCCAGCAGCGGACTAACCGTCACCGGGGAGCTGTTTTTT.

The rearrangement links TRBV6-1 to TRBJ1-2, with TRBD1 matching over 8 bases. In germline, CDR1 is MNHNS, CDR2 SASEGT. Germline trimming cut 6 bases from V and 4 bases from J; bases unmatched to any gene: 16. The CDR3 is made up of 17 amino acids. CDR3 coding DNA: TGTGCCAGCAGCCGAGGGACAGGACCTAGCCGGGTCTATGGCTACACCTTC. Its protein product is CASSRGTGPSRVYGYTF.

This sequence joins TRBV6-1 and TRBJ2-3; no definite D call. The germline CDR1 and CDR2 sequences are MNHNS and SASEGT. V lost 5 bases to trimming and J lost 2 bases, with 8 bases between them. The CDR3 spans 13 residues. The DNA of the CDR3 is TGTGCCAGCAGTCGCTCCGTCACAGATACGCAGTATTTT. Its protein is CASSRSVTDTQYF.

This clonotype was picked up a small number of times. The chain combines TRBV10-3 with TRBJ2-5, with D possibly called TRBD1 or TRBD2 (5 bases each). Germline V gene lookup returns CDR1 ENHRY and CDR2 SYGVKD. The CDR3 consists of 16 residues. Trimming removed 5 bases from V and 4 bases from J, with 20 bases in between. The CDR3 DNA reads TGTGCCATCAGTTTGGCCAGCGCGGAGAGGGGAGAGACCCAGTACTTC. Its protein product is CAISLASAERGETQYF.

This clonotype was seen a few times. The chain carries TRBV12-3 or TRBV12-4 and TRBJ1-1; tentatively, D is TRBD1 (6 bases). The CDR3 consists of 16 residues. The ends were cut back, 2 bases at V and 1 base at J, with 14 bases in the middle. The DNA of the CDR3 is TGTGCCAGCAGTTTACTGGGGGGGCGGGCGAACACTGAAGCTTTCTTT. It codes for CASSLLGGRANTEAFF.

The chain couples TRBV6-2 or TRBV6-3 to TRBJ2-7; D may be TRBD1 (6 bases). Deletions cut 7 bases from V and 2 bases from J, with 18 bases between. This CDR3 is 15 amino acids long. The V gene's germline CDR1 is MNHEY and CDR2 SVGEGT. In DNA, the CDR3 is TGTGCCAGCATAGCACCGGGACATATCCCCTACGAGCAGTACTTC. Its protein product is CASIAPGHIPYEQYF.